This T cell receptor (beta chain) originates from a study of OX40 agonist ivuxolimab in advanced cancers. CDR3 length: 15 amino acids. Germline lookup yields CDR1 GTSNPN and CDR2 SVGIG (reference sequence). V shed 0 bases and J shed 8 bases, with 19 bases lying between them. This clone was recorded a few times. Sequencing used immunoSEQ multiplex PCR; TCRdb keeps in-frame clones, though not all of them. The sample lists roughly 110,000 clones; under 95% were seen once. This chain joins TRBV30 and TRBJ1-1, with TRBD1 as a possible D gene (6 bases). The source was CD4+ or CD8+ T cells sorted from blood, collected in a trial of the OX40 agonist ivuxolimab. This TCR came from an adult with an advanced solid tumor such as melanoma, head and neck, liver or kidney cancer. CDR3 nucleotide sequence: TGTGCCTGGAGTGTGAATGGCATTCGACAGGCAGAAGCTTTCTTT. Encoded protein: CAWSVNGIRQAEAFF.